The clone carrying this TCR beta chain was observed a single time. These data originate in a study of T cell responses to AZD1222 COVID-19 vaccine. TCRdb's copy holds only in-frame clones and misses some; the assay was immunoSEQ multiplex PCR. This sample carries around 140,000 clones, over 85% of them seen once, and the ten largest clones take more than 4.5%. The receptor was isolated from an adult in good health. This specimen was peripheral blood, taken on day 0 of AZD1222 vaccination.

CDR3 DNA: TGTGCCAGCAGCTTTGACAGGGGGCAATACGAGCAGTACTTC. This encodes CASSFDRGQYEQYF. The chain recombines TRBV7-2 with TRBJ2-7; 10 bases agree with TRBD1. The CDR3 consists of 14 residues. CDR1 and CDR2 (germline): SGHTA, FQGNSA. V shed 3 bases and J 4 bases; nucleotides not matched to a gene: 3.